The entry below gives a single T cell receptor beta chain sequence along with its context. One end of the junction is discordant with germline, which a read error may explain. This record comes from a study of radiation and T cells in renal cell carcinoma. Background on the study: Nephrectomy followed 15 Gy stereotactic body radiation by 4 weeks.

Germline V gene lookup returns CDR1 SGHAT and CDR2 FQNNGV. The CDR3 has 15 amino acids. The method was immunoSEQ multiplex PCR; TCRdb's version includes in-frame clones alone and lacks a portion of them. The table has roughly 150,000 clones, less than 90% seen once. The sample's time point: baseline pretreatment blood. As for treatment: 15 Gy SBRT to primary tumor, nephrectomy 4 weeks later. The chain recombines TRBV11-2 with TRBJ2-3; tentatively, D is TRBD1 or TRBD2 (5 bases each). The clonotype comes from a woman in her 70s with renal cell carcinoma. Sequenced here: blood, sampled from a patient whose treatment included radiotherapy and nephrectomy. CDR3 amino acids: CAGSLLGQGSDTQYF. The DNA of the CDR3 is TGTGCCGGCAGCTTACTAGGGCAGGGCTCAGATACGCAGTATTTT.